The 14 T cell receptor beta chains reported below all come from one sample, sequenced in a study of T cell responses to AZD1222 COVID-19 vaccine. Measured with immunoSEQ multiplex PCR; TCRdb has only the in-frame clones, and not every one. Of 95,000 to 150,000 clones in the sample, roughly 91% were seen once. Source: peripheral blood, taken on day 0 of AZD1222 vaccination. The receptor source for this set is an adult in good health.

This chain joins TRBV20-1 and TRBJ1-2, with TRBD1 matching over 8 bases. Trimming at V came to 3 bases and at J to 7 bases, leaving 7 bases not matched to a gene. The CDR3 is made up of 13 amino acids. Germline V gene lookup returns CDR1 DFQATT and CDR2 SNEGSKA (reference sequence). The CDR3 DNA reads TGCAGTGCTAGTAGCCAGGGGGCAGGTGGCTACACCTTC. Protein sequence: CSASSQGAGGYTF.

The gene calls are TRBV19 and TRBJ1-1, with 8 bases aligning to TRBD1. The trim removed 5 bases at V and 3 bases at J, leaving 8 bases unmatched. The CDR3 is made up of 15 amino acids. Germline V lookup: CDR1 LNHDA, CDR2 SQIVND (reference sequence). DNA of the CDR3: TGTGCCAGTAGTTCAAGGACAGGGACGGACACTGAAGCTTTCTTT. It translates to CASSSRTGTDTEAFF.

V gene TRBV4-1 combines with J gene TRBJ1-6, with TRBD1 matching 8 bases. This CDR3 contains 16 residues. Germline CDR1 reads MGHRA; CDR2 reads YSYEKL. V was pared by 3 bases and J by 8 bases, with 9 bases of the junction left unmatched. CDR3 sequence reads: CASSQERGRGHSPLHF. The CDR3 DNA reads as TGCGCCAGCAGCCAGGAGAGGGGCAGGGGGCATTCACCCCTCCACTTT.

The CDR3 DNA reads as TGTGCCAGCACCATAAAAGGACAGGGAAACTATGGCTACACCTTC. This translates into CASTIKGQGNYGYTF. The gene calls are TRBV2 and TRBJ1-2; 8 bases fit TRBD1. Germline CDR1 reads SNHLY; CDR2 reads FYNNEI. V trimming: 7 bases; J trimming: 2 bases; junction bases outside the gene matches: 9. The CDR3 runs to 15 residues.

This clone was detected only once. The V and J genes are TRBV27 and TRBJ1-4; 10 bases are a match to TRBD1. Looked up from germline, CDR1 is MNHEY and CDR2 is SMNVEV (reference sequence). The CDR3 is 15 amino acids. Trimming removed 5 bases from V and 10 bases from J; junction bases left unmatched: 10. CDR3 sequence reads: CASSPRDRGLVKLFF. The CDR3 DNA is TGTGCCAGCAGTCCGCGGGACAGGGGCCTCGTAAAACTGTTTTTT.

This chain connects TRBV30 to TRBJ1-1; D gene uncertain. V was pared by 0 bases and J by 4 bases, with 12 bases between. The germline CDR1 and CDR2 sequences are GTSNPN and SVGIG (reference sequence). The CDR3 runs 14 residues. In nucleotides, the CDR3 is TGTGCCTGGAGTGTACTGGTTGCGGTCACTGAAGCTTTCTTT. The encoded protein is CAWSVLVAVTEAFF.

The chain employs TRBV2 and TRBJ1-5; no reliable D call. V gave up 6 bases and J gave up 2 bases, with 8 bases separating them. The CDR3 contains 13 residues. Germline V gene lookup returns CDR1 SNHLY and CDR2 FYNNEI. CDR3 protein: CASSLQGNQPQHF. CDR3 bases: TGTGCCAGCAGCCTCCAAGGCAATCAGCCCCAGCATTTT.

CDR3 loop: CASSQDDDRGGSPLHF. The CDR3, as DNA: TGTGCCAGCAGCCAAGATGACGACAGGGGGGGATCACCCCTCCACTTT. The chain uses TRBV3-1 (or the pseudogene TRBV3-2) and TRBJ1-6; 9 bases line up with TRBD1. The ends lost 0 bases at V and 10 bases at J; junction bases unmatched: 7. CDR1 is LGHDT, CDR2 YNNKEL, per germline (reference sequence). There are 16 residues in the CDR3.

As for this clone: A junction end diverges from the germline sequence, so it may reflect a read error. This chain connects TRBV2 to TRBJ2-7, with TRBD1 as a possible D gene (6 bases). The germline gives CDR1 SNHLY, CDR2 FYNNEI. The CDR3 runs 16 residues. CDR3 nucleotide sequence: TGTGCCAGCAGCGAAGCCGCAGGGGAGACGGGGTACGAGCAGTACTTC. Translating it yields CASSEAAGETGYEQYF.

The J gene is TRBJ1-2, the V gene TRBV7-2, with TRBD1 matching 7 bases. The CDR3 is 15 residues long. The J segment lost 13 bases and the V segment lost 4 bases, leaving 18 bases of the junction unmatched. Germline V gene lookup returns CDR1 SGHTA and CDR2 FQGNSA. The CDR3 coding sequence is TGTGCCAGCAGCTCTTTCCCGGGACAGACCTATGTTGTCACCTTC. The encoded protein is CASSSFPGQTYVVTF.

V usage is TRBV18 and J usage is TRBJ2-7, with no clear D. CDR1 and CDR2 (germline): KGHSH, LQKENI. The CDR3 has 12 residues. Trimming left V 5 bases short and J 4 bases short, with 9 bases between. CDR3 sequence reads: CASSSDGYEQYF. In nucleotides, the CDR3 is TGTGCCAGCTCATCGGACGGATACGAGCAGTACTTC.

The gene calls are TRBV19 and TRBJ1-2; no clear D gene. Trimming took 8 bases from V and 4 from J, leaving 14 bases between them. Germline V gives CDR1 LNHDA, CDR2 SQIVND (reference sequence). The CDR3 totals 13 residues. CDR3 sequence reads: CASLYGVGYGYTF. The CDR3 DNA reads TGTGCCAGTCTATACGGGGTTGGCTATGGCTACACCTTC.

This chain links TRBV5-6 with TRBJ2-3; the match to TRBD2 covers 10 bases. J gave up 2 bases and V 3 bases, and 6 bases lay outside the gene matches. CDR3 length: 16 residues. Germline V gene sequence: CDR1 SGHDT, CDR2 YYEEEE. The CDR3 reads CASSSLAGEPTDTQYF. The CDR3 DNA sequence: TGTGCCAGCAGCTCTCTAGCGGGGGAGCCCACAGATACGCAGTATTTT.

V is TRBV2 and J is TRBJ1-5; no clear D gene. CDR3 size: 14 residues. The germline V gene encodes CDR1 SNHLY and CDR2 FYNNEI. V was shortened by 2 bases and J by 2 bases, with 7 bases between the two germline ends. In DNA, the CDR3 is TGTGCCAGCAGTGAATGGGGTGGCAATCAGCCCCAGCATTTT. Its translation: CASSEWGGNQPQHF.